A selection of T cell receptor beta chains follows, all from one sample in a study of cytomegalovirus exposure and HLA in healthy donors. This table comes from immunoSEQ multiplex PCR, and its TCRdb copy is limited to in-frame clones, with some not included. In the table there are around 170,000 clones, approximately 88% of which are singletons. Sequenced sample: PBMCs. These receptors all stem from a woman aged 18-29 years in good health and CMV-seronegative. CDR3s include the opening cysteine and the closing phenylalanine or tryptophan. Each record gives: D gene, V gene, clone size, J gene, CDR3 DNA, CDR3 protein. The D gene is left open where the match is weak. Not all rows give a size; the values are once, few, many and, for expanded clones, a class.

TRBD1	TRBV7-8	.	TRBJ1-3	TGTGCCAGCAGCTTAGAGGGACAGGTCTATGGAAACACCATATATTTT	CASSLEGQVYGNTIYF
.	TRBV4-1	few	TRBJ2-1	TGCGCCAGCAGCCAAGATCTCGGAGGACGGAGGCCCAATGAGCAGTTCTTC	CASSQDLGGRRPNEQFF
TRBD1	TRBV28	few	TRBJ1-5	TGTGCCAGCAGTCCCTTACCGGGACAGGGAATCAATCAGCCCCAGCATTTT	CASSPLPGQGINQPQHF
TRBD1	TRBV28	.	TRBJ2-5	TGTGCCAGCAGTTTTAGGCCAGGGGGCAAGGAGAACGCCCAGTACTTC	CASSFRPGGKENAQYF
.	TRBV15	.	TRBJ2-5	TGTGCCACCAGCAGGGGGGGGGACAGGCCCGTCGGGGAGACCCAGTACTTC	CATSRGGDRPVGETQYF
TRBD1	TRBV7-8	.	TRBJ2-7	TGTGCCAGCAGATCGGGACAGACCTACGAGCAGTACTTC	CASRSGQTYEQYF
.	TRBV5-1	few	TRBJ1-2	TGCGCCAGCAGCTTGGCTTCACAGGGATATGGCTACACCTTC	CASSLASQGYGYTF
.	TRBV6-6	.	TRBJ1-1	TGTGCCAGCATCGATAACGTAGCCACGGCTAACACTGAAGCTTTCTTT	CASIDNVATANTEAFF
.	TRBV7-9	.	TRBJ1-1	TGTGCCAGCAGCCCTAGTGGGGGGGCCAACACTGAAGCTTTCTTT	CASSPSGGANTEAFF
.	TRBV7-9	.	TRBJ2-1	TGTGCCAGCAGCTTAGCTAGCGGCTACAATGAGCAGTTCTTC	CASSLASGYNEQFF
TRBD1	TRBV7-9	.	TRBJ2-5	TGTTCCAGCAGCCCGGACAGGGGTCCGAAAAAGACCCAGTACTTC	CSSSPDRGPKKTQYF
.	TRBV11-2	.	TRBJ2-7	TGTGCCAGCAGGAGGGAGTCCGAGCAGTACTTC	CASRRESEQYF
TRBD1	TRBV7-3	.	TRBJ1-1	TGTGCCAGCAGCTTAAACGGCAGGGGGCGAGCTTTCTTT	CASSLNGRGRAFF
.	TRBV5-1	.	TRBJ1-1	TGCGCCAGCAGCTTGGACAGGGCCGAACGATTAACTGAAGCTTTCTTC	CASSLDRAERLTEAFF
.	TRBV6-5	once	TRBJ1-4	TGTGCCAGCAGTTACGGGCAGGGTGCGGAAAAACTGTTTTTT	CASSYGQGAEKLFF
TRBD1	TRBV30	.	TRBJ1-4	TGTGCCTGGACCGGTCGGGCAGGGGGCTTCGAAAAACTGTTTTTT	CAWTGRAGGFEKLFF
.	TRBV28	.	TRBJ2-7	TGTGCCAGCACCTTCTCTCTCTCCTACGAGCAGTACTTC	CASTFSLSYEQYF